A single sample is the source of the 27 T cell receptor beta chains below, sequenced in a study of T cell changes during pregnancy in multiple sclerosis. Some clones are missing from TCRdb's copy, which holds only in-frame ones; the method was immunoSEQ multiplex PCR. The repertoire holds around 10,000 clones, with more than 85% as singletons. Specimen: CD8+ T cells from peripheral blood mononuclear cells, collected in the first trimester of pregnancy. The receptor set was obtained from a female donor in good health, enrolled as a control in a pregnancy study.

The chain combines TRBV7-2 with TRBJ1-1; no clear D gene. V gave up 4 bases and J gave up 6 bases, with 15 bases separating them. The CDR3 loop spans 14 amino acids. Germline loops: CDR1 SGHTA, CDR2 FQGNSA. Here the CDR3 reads CASSSLPWSAEAFF. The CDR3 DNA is TGTGCCAGCAGCTCTTTACCCTGGAGTGCTGAAGCTTTCTTT.

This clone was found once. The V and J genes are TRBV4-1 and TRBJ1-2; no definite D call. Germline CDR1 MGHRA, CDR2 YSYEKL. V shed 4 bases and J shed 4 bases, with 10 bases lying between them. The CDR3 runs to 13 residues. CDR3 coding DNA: TGCGCCAGCAGCCCCCAGAGGGCCTATGGCTACACCTTC. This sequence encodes CASSPQRAYGYTF.

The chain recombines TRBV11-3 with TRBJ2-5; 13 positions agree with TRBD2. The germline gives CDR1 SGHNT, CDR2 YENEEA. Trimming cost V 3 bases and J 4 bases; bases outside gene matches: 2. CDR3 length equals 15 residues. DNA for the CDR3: TGTGCCAGCAGCTTTGGACTAGCGGGGGTAGAGACCCAGTACTTC. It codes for CASSFGLAGVETQYF.

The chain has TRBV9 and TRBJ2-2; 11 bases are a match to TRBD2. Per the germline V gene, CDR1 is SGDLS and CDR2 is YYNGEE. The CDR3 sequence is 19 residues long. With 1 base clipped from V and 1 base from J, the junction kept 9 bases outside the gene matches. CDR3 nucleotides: TGTGCCAGCAGCGTAAAAAGGCTAGCGGGGGGTATGAACACCGGGGAGCTGTTTTTT. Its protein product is CASSVKRLAGGMNTGELFF.

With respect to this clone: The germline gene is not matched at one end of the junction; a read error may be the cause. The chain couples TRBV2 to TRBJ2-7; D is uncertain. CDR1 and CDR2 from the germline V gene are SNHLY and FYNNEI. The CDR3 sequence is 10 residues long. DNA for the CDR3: TGTGCCAGCAGTGGGTACGGGCAGTACTTC. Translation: CASSGYGQYF.

The CDR3 protein is CASSSDLGGTPLHF. The CDR3 DNA is TGTGCCAGCAGCTCGGATTTGGGCGGGACACCCCTCCACTTT. The gene calls are TRBV7-9 and TRBJ1-6; D is ambiguous. The CDR3 sequence is 14 residues long. CDR1 SEHNR and CDR2 FQNEAQ come from the germline V gene (reference sequence). Trimming cost V 4 bases and J 11 bases, with 15 bases left between them. Filled out from reference TRBV7-9 and TRBJ1-6, the complete variable domain reads DTGVSQNPRHKITKRGQNVTFRCDPISEHNRLYWYRQTLGQGPEFLTYFQNEAQLEKSRLLSDRFSAERPKGSFSTLEIQRTEQGDSAMYLCASSSDLGGTPLHFGNGTRLTVT.

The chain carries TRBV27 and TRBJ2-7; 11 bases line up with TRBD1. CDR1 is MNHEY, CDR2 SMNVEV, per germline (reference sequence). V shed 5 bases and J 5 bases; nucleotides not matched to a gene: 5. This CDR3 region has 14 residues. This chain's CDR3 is CASSGTGGRHEQYF. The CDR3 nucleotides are TGTGCCAGCAGTGGGACAGGGGGTCGCCACGAGCAGTACTTC.

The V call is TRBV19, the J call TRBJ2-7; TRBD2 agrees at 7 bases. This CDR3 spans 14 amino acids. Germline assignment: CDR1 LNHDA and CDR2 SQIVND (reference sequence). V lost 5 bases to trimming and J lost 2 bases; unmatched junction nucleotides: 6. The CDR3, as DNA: TGTGCCAGTAGTCAGCGGGACGCGGCCTACGAGCAGTACTTC. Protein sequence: CASSQRDAAYEQYF.

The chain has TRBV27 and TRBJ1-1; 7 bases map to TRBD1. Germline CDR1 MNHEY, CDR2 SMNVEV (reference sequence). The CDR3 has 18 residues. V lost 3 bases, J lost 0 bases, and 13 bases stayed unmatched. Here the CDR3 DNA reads TGTGCCAGCAGTTTTAGACAGGGTCCGAGGGGCCTGAACACTGAAGCTTTCTTT. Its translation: CASSFRQGPRGLNTEAFF.

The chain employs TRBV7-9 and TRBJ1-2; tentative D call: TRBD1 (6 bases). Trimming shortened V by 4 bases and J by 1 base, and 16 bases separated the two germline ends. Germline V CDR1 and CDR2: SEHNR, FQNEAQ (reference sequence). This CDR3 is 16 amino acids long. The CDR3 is CASSSQVGAGNYGYTF. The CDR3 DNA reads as TGTGCCAGCAGCTCCCAAGTGGGGGCGGGTAACTATGGCTACACCTTC.

The CDR3: CASSILGKETQYF. The CDR3 nucleotides are TGTGCCAGTAGTATCCTCGGGAAAGAGACCCAGTACTTC. The chain combines TRBV19 with TRBJ2-5; weak D call: TRBD2 (5 bases). V lost 3 bases and J 3 bases, leaving 8 bases between the germline ends. The CDR3 is 13 amino acids. CDR1 is LNHDA and CDR2 is SQIVND in the germline V gene (reference sequence). The full variable domain, its missing parts supplied by reference TRBV19 and TRBJ2-5, is DGGITQSPKYLFRKEGQNVTLSCEQNLNHDAMYWYRQDPGQGLRLIYYSQIVNDFQKGDIAEGYSVSREKKESFPLTVTSAQKNPTAFYLCASSILGKETQYFGPGTRLLVL.

CDR3 protein: CASSVATGRVNTGELFF. The CDR3 DNA follows: TGTGCCAGCAGCGTAGCTACCGGCAGGGTGAACACCGGGGAGCTGTTTTTT. This chain links TRBV9 with TRBJ2-2; tentatively, D is TRBD1 (5 bases). This CDR3 spans 17 amino acids. Germline V CDR1 and CDR2: SGDLS, YYNGEE. V shed 0 bases and J shed 1 base, with 13 bases lying between them.

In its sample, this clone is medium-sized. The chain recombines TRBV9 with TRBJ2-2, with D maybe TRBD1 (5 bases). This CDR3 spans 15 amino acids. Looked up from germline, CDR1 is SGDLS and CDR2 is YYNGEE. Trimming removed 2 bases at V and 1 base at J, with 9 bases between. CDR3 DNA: TGTGCCAGCAGCGTCGCAGGGCAGAACACCGGGGAGCTGTTTTTT. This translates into CASSVAGQNTGELFF. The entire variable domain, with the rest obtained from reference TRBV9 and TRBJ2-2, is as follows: DSGVTQTPKHLITATGQRVTLRCSPRSGDLSVYWYQQSLDQGLQFLIQYYNGEERAKGNILERFSAQQFPDLHSELNLSSLELGDSALYFCASSVAGQNTGELFFGEGSRLTVL.

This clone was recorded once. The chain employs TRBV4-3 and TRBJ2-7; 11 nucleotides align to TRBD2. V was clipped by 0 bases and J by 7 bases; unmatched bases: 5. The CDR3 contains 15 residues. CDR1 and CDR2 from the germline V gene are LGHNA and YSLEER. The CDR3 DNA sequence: TGCGCCAGCAGCCAAGATGGGACTAGCGGCCGGGAGCAGTACTTC. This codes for CASSQDGTSGREQYF.

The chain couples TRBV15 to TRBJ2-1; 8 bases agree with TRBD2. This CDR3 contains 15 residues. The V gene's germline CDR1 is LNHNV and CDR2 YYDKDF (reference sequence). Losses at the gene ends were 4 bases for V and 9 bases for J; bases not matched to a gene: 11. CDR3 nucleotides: TGTGCCACCAGCATAGCTACCGGGGGGGCAAGTGAGCAGTTCTTC. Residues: CATSIATGGASEQFF.

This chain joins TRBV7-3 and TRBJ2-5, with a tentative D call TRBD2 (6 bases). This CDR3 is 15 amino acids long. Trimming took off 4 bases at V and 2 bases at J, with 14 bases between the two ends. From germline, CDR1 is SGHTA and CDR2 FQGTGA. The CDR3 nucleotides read TGTGCCAGCAGCTCCCTCGGGGGTATGCAAGAGACCCAGTACTTC. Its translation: CASSSLGGMQETQYF.

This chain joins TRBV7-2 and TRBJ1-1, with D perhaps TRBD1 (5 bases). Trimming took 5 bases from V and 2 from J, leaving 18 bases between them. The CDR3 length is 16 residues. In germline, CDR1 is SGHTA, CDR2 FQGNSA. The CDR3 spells CASSPTPGQGNTEAFF. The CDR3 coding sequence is TGTGCCAGCAGCCCCACCCCCGGGCAGGGAAACACTGAAGCTTTCTTT.

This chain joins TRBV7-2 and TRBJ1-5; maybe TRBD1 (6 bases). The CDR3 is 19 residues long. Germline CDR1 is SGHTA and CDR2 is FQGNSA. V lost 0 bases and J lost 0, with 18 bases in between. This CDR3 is CASSLAPRTAINSNQPQHF. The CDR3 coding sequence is TGTGCCAGCAGCTTAGCGCCTCGGACAGCAATTAATAGCAATCAGCCCCAGCATTTT. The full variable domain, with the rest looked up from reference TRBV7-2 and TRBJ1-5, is GAGVSQSPSNKVTEKGKDVELRCDPISGHTALYWYRQSLGQGLEFLIYFQGNSAPDKSGLPSDRFSAERTGGSVSTLTIQRTQQEDSAVYLCASSLAPRTAINSNQPQHFGDGTRLSIL.

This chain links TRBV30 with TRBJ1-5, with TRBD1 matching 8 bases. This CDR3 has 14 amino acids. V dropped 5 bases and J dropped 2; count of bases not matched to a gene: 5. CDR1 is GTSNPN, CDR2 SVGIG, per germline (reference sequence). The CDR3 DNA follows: TGTGCCTGGGATCCGGGACAGGGCAATCAGCCCCAGCATTTT. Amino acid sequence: CAWDPGQGNQPQHF. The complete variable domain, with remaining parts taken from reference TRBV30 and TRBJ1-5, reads SQTIHQWPATLVQPVGSPLSLECTVEGTSNPNLYWYRQAAGRGLQLLFYSVGIGQISSEVPQNLSASRPQDRQFILSSKKLLLSDSGFYLCAWDPGQGNQPQHFGDGTRLSIL.

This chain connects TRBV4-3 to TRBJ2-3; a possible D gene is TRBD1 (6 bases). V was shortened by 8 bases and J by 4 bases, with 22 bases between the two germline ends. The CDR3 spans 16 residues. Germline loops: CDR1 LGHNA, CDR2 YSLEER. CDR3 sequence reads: CASSNRGGNSADTQYF. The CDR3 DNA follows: TGCGCCAGCTCAAACCGAGGGGGAAATAGTGCAGATACGCAGTATTTT.

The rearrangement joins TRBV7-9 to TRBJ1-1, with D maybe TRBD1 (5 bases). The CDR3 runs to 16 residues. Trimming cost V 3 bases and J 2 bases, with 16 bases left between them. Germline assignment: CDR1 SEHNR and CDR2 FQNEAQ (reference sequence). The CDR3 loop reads CASSFGAGLSNTEAFF. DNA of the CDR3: TGTGCCAGCAGCTTCGGTGCAGGGCTTTCTAACACTGAAGCTTTCTTT. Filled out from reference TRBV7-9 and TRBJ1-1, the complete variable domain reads DTGVSQNPRHKITKRGQNVTFRCDPISEHNRLYWYRQTLGQGPEFLTYFQNEAQLEKSRLLSDRFSAERPKGSFSTLEIQRTEQGDSAMYLCASSFGAGLSNTEAFFGQGTRLTVV.

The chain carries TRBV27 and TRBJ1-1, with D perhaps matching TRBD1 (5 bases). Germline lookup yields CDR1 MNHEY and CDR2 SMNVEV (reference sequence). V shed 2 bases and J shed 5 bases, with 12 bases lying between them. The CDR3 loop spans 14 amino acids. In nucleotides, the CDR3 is TGTGCCAGCAGTTTAAACTTCCAGGGAACTGAAGCTTTCTTT. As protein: CASSLNFQGTEAFF.

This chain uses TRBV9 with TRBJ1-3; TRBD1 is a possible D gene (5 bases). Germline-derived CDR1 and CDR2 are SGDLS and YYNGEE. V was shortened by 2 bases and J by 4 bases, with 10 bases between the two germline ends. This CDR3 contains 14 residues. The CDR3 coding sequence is TGTGCCAGCAGCGTCGGAGGGGACGGAAACACCATATATTTT. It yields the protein CASSVGGDGNTIYF.

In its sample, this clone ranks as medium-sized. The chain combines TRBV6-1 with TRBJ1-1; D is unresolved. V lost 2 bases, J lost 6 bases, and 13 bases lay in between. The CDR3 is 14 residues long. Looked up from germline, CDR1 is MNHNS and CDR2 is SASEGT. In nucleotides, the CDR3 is TGTGCCAGCAGTGAATCATCGAGTCCCGCTGAAGCTTTCTTT. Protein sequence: CASSESSSPAEAFF.

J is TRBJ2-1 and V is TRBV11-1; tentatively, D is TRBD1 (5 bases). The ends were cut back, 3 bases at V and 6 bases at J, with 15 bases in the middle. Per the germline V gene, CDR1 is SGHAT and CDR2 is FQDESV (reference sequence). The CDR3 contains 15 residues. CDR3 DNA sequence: TGTGCCAGCAGCTTCCCAGGGTCCCTAAGCAATGAGCAGTTCTTC. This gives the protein CASSFPGSLSNEQFF.

CDR3 in DNA: TGTGCCAGCAGCCCCCGTGGGTGGACTAGCGGGGGGGCCTCCGGGGAGCTGTTTTTT. Protein product: CASSPRGWTSGGASGELFF. The V gene is TRBV4-2, the J gene TRBJ2-2; 15 nucleotides agree with TRBD2. Losses at the gene ends were 4 bases for V and 6 bases for J; bases not matched to a gene: 12. From germline, CDR1 is LGHNA and CDR2 YNFKEQ. This CDR3 is 19 amino acids long.

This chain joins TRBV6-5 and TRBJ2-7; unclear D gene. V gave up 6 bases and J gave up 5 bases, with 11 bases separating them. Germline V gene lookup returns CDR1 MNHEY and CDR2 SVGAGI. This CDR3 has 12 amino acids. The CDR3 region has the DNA TGTGCCAGCAGCCCCCGAGGTGACGAGCAGTACTTC. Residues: CASSPRGDEQYF.